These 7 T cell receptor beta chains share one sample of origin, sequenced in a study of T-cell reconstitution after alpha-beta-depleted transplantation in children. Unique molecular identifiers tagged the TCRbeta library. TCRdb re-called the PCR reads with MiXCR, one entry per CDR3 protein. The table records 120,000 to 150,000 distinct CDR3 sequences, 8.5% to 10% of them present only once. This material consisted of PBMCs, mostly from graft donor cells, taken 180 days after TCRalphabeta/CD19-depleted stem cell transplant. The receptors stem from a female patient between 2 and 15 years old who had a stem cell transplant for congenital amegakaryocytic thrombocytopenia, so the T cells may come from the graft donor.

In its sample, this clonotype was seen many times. The chain's CDR3 is CASSLVAGGIYEQYF. CDR3 DNA: TGCGCCAGCAGCTTGGTCGCGGGGGGGATCTACGAGCAGTACTTC. The chain uses TRBV5-1 and TRBJ2-7, with 9 bases aligning to TRBD2. Germline V gives CDR1 SGHRS, CDR2 YFSETQ. CDR3 size: 15 residues. Losses at the gene ends were 0 bases for V and 3 bases for J; bases not matched to a gene: 4. Full variable domain (outside the CDR3, taken from reference TRBV5-1 and TRBJ2-7): KAGVTQTPRYLIKTRGQQVTLSCSPISGHRSVSWYQQTPGQGLQFLFEYFSETQRNKGNFPGRFSGRQFSNSRSEMNVSTLELGDSALYLCASSLVAGGIYEQYFGPGTRLTVT.

The CDR3 sequence is CSAGTGELNIQYF. DNA of the CDR3: TGCAGTGCTGGTACCGGGGAATTAAACATTCAGTACTTC. The chain joins TRBV20-1 to TRBJ2-4, with a weak D call TRBD2 (5 bases). This CDR3 has 13 amino acids. Germline V gene data show CDR1 as DFQATT and CDR2 as SNEGSKA (reference sequence). Deletions cut 5 bases from V and 6 bases from J, with 14 bases between.

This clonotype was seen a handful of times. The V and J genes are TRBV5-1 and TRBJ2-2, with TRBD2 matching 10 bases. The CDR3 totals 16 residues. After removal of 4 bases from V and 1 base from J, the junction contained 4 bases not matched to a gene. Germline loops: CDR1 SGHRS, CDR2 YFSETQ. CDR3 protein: CASSPAGGWNTGELFF. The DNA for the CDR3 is TGCGCCAGCAGCCCAGCGGGGGGGTGGAACACCGGGGAGCTGTTTTTT.

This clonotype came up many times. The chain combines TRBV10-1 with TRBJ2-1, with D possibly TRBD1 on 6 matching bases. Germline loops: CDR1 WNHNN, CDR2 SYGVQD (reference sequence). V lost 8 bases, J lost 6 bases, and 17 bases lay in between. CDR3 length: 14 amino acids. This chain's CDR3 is CASARDIFTNEQFF. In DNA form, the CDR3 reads TGCGCCAGCGCCCGGGACATATTTACCAATGAGCAGTTCTTC.

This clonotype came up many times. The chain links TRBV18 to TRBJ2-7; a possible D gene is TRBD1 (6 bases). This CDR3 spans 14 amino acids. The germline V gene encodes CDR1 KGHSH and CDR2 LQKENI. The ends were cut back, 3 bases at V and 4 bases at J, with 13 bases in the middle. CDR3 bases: TGTGCCAGCTCACCGACCCGGGACACATACGAGCAGTACTTC. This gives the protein CASSPTRDTYEQYF.

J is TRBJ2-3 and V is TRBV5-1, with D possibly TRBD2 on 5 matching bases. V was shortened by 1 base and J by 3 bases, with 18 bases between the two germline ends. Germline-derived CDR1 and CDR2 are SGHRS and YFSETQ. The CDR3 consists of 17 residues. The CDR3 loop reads CASSLIASRRRTDTQYF. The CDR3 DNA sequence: TGCGCCAGCAGCTTGATTGCTAGTCGAAGGAGGACAGATACGCAGTATTTT.

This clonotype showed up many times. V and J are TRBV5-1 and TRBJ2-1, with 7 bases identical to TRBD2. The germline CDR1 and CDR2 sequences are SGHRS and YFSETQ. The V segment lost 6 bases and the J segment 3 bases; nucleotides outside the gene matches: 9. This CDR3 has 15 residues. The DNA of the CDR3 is TGCGCCAGCACCCGAAAAACGGGAGGCTACAATGAGCAGTTCTTC. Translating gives CASTRKTGGYNEQFF.